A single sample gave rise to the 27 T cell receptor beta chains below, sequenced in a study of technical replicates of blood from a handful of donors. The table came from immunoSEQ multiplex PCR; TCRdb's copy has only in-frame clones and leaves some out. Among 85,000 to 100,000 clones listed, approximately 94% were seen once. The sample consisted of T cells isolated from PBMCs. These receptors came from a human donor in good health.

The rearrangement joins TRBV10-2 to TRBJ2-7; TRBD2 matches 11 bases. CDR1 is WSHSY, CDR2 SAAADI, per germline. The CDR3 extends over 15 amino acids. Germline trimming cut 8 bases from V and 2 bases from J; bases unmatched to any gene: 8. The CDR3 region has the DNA TGCGCCAGCTTAGCTACTAGCGGGGGCCCCTACGAGCAGTACTTC. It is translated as CASLATSGGPYEQYF.

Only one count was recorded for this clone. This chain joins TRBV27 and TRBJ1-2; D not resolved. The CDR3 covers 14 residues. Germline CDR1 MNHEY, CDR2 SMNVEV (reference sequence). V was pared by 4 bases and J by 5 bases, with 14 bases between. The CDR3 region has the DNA TGTGCCAGCAGTTGGGAGGGTGTGGTTTATGGCTACACCTTC. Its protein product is CASSWEGVVYGYTF.

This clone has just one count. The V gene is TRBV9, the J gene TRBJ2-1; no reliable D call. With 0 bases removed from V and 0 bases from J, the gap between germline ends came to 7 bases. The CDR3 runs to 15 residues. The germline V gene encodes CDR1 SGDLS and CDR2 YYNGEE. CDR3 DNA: TGTGCCAGCAGCGTAGATCCGAGCTCCTACAATGAGCAGTTCTTC. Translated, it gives CASSVDPSSYNEQFF. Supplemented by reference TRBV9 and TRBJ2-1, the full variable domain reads DSGVTQTPKHLITATGQRVTLRCSPRSGDLSVYWYQQSLDQGLQFLIQYYNGEERAKGNILERFSAQQFPDLHSELNLSSLELGDSALYFCASSVDPSSYNEQFFGPGTRLTVL.

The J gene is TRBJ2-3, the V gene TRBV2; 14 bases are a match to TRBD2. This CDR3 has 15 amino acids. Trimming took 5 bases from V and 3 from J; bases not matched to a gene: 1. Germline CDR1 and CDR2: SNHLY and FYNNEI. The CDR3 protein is CASSRTSGRTDTQYF. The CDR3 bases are TGTGCCAGCAGTCGGACTAGCGGGAGGACAGATACGCAGTATTTT.

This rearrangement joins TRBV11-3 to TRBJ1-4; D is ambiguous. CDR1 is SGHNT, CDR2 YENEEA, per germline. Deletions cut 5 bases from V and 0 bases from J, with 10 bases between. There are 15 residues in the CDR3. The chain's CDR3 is CASSTEQTTNEKLFF. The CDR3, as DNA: TGTGCCAGCAGCACAGAACAGACAACTAATGAAAAACTGTTTTTT.

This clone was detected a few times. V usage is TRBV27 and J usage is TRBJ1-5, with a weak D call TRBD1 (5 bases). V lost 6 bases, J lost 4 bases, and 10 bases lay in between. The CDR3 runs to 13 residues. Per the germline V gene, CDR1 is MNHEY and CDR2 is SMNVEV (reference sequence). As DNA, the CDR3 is TGTGCCAGCAGGGGGGGGAGTAATCAGCCCCAGCATTTT. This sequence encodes CASRGGSNQPQHF.

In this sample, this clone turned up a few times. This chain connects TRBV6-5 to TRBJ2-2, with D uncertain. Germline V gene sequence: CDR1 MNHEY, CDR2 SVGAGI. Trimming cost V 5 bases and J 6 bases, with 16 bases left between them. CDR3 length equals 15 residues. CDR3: CASSKLLVSPGELFF. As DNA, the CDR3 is TGTGCCAGCAGTAAACTCCTAGTATCCCCCGGGGAGCTGTTTTTT.

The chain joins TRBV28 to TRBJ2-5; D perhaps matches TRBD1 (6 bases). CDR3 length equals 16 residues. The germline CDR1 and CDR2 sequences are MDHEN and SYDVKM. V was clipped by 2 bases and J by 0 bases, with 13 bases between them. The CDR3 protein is CASSLIGQRYQETQYF. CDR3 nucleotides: TGTGCCAGCAGTTTAATCGGACAGAGGTACCAAGAGACCCAGTACTTC.

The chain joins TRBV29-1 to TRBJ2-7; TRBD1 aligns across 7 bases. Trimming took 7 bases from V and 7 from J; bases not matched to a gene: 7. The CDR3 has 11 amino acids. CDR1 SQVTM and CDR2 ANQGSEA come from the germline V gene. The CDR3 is CSGGTDREQYF. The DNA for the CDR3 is TGCAGCGGAGGGACAGATAGGGAGCAGTACTTC.

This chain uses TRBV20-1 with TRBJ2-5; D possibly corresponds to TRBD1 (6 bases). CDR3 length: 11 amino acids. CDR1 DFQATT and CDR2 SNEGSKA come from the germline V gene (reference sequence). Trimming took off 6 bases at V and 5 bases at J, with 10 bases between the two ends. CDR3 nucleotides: TGCAGTGCGTCAGGGGTTGAGACCCAGTACTTC. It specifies CSASGVETQYF.

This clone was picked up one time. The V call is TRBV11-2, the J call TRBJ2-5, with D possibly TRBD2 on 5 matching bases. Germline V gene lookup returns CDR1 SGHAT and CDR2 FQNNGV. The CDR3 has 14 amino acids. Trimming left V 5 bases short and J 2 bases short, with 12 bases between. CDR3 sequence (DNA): TGTGCCAGCAGCCAGATGACGGGGCAAGAGACCCAGTACTTC. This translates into CASSQMTGQETQYF.

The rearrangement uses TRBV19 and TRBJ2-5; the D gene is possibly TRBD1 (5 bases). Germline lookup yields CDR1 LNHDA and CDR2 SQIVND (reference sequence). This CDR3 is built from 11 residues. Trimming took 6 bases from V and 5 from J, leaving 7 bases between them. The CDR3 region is CASSYRETQYF. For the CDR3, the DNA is TGTGCCAGTAGCTACAGGGAGACCCAGTACTTC.

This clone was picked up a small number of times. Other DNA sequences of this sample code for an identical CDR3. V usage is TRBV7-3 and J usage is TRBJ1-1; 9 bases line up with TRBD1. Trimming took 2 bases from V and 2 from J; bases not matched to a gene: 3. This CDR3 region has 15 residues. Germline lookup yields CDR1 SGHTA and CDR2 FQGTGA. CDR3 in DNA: TGTGCCAGCAGCTTATCGGGACAGGGAAACACTGAAGCTTTCTTT. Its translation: CASSLSGQGNTEAFF.

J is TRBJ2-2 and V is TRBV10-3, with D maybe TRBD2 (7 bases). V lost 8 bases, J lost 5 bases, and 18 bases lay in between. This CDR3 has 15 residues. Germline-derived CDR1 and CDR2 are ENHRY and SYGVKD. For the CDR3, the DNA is TGTGCCATCGGGGCGGGGGCTCCGGGAACCGGGGAGCTGTTTTTT. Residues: CAIGAGAPGTGELFF.

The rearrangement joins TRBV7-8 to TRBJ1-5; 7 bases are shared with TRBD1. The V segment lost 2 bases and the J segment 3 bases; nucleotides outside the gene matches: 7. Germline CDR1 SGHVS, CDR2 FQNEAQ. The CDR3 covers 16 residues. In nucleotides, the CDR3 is TGTGCCAGCAGCTTACGTGGCAGGGGGGTCAATCAGCCCCAGCATTTT. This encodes CASSLRGRGVNQPQHF.

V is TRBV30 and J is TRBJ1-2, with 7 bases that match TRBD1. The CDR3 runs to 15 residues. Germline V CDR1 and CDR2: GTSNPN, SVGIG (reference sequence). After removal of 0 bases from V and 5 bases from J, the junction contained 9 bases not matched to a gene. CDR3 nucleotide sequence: TGTGCCTGGAGTGTGTTCCCAGGGGGGTTATATGGCTACACCTTC. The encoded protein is CAWSVFPGGLYGYTF.

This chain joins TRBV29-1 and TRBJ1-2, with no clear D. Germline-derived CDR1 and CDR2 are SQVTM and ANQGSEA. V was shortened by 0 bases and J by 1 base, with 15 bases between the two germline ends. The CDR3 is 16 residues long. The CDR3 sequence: CSVEDPTVLFNYGYTF. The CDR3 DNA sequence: TGCAGCGTTGAAGATCCCACTGTCCTTTTTAACTATGGCTACACCTTC.

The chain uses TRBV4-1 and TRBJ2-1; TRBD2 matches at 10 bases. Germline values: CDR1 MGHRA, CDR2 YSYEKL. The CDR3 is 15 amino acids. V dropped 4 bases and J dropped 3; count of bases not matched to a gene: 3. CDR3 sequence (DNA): TGCGCCAGCAGCCTTAGCGGGAGGTTCTACAATGAGCAGTTCTTC. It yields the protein CASSLSGRFYNEQFF.

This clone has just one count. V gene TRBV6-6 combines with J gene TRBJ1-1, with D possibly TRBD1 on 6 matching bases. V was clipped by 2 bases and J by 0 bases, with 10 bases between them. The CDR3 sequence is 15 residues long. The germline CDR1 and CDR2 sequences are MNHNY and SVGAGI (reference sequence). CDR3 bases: TGTGCCAGCAGTTACGGGGGGGGCGTGAACACTGAAGCTTTCTTT. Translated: CASSYGGGVNTEAFF.

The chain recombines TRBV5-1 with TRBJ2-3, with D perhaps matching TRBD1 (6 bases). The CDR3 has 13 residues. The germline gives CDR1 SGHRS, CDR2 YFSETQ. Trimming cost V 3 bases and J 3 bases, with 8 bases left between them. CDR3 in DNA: TGCGCCAGCAGCTCGGACAGAACAGATACGCAGTATTTT. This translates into CASSSDRTDTQYF.

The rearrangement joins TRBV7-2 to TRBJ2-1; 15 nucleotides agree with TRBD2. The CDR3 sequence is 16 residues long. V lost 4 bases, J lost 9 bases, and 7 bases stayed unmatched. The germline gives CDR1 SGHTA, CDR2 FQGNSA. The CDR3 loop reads CASSWTSGGAAGEQFF. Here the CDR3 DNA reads TGTGCCAGCAGCTGGACTAGCGGGGGGGCCGCGGGTGAGCAGTTCTTC.

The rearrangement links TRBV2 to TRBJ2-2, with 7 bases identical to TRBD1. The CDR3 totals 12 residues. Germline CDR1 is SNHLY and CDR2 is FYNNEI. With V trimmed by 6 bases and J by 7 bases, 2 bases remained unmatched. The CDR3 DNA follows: TGTGCCAGCAGCGCAGGGGGCGGGGAGCTGTTTTTT. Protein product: CASSAGGGELFF.

The CDR3 here is CASSFLVAAGVYEQYF. The CDR3 region has the DNA TGTGCCAGCAGCTTTTTAGTCGCCGCGGGGGTTTACGAGCAGTACTTC. V gene TRBV5-6 combines with J gene TRBJ2-7; 7 bases are a match to TRBD2. This CDR3 spans 16 amino acids. Trimming removed 2 bases from V and 4 bases from J; junction bases left unmatched: 12. Germline V gene sequence: CDR1 SGHDT, CDR2 YYEEEE.

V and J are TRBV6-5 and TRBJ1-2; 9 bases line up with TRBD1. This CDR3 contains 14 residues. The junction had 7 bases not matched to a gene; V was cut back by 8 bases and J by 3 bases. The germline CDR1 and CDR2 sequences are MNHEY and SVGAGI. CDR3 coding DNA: TGTGCCAGCTTGGACAGGGGCGATCACTATGGCTACACCTTC. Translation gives CASLDRGDHYGYTF.

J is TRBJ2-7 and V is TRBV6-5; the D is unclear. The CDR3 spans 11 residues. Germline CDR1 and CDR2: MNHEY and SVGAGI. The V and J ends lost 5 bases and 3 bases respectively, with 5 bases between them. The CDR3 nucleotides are TGTGCCAGCAGTGATAGCTACGAGCAGTACTTC. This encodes CASSDSYEQYF.

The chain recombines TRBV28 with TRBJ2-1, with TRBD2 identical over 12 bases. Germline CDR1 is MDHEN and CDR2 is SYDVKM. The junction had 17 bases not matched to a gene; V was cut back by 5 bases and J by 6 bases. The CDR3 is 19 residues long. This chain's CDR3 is CASSTRVRLAGVGPNEQFF. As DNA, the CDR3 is TGTGCCAGCAGTACCCGGGTTCGACTAGCGGGAGTAGGACCCAATGAGCAGTTCTTC. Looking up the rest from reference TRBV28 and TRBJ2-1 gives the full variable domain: DVKVTQSSRYLVKRTGEKVFLECVQDMDHENMFWYRQDPGLGLRLIYFSYDVKMKEKGDIPEGYSVSREKKERFSLILESASTNQTSMYLCASSTRVRLAGVGPNEQFFGPGTRLTVL.

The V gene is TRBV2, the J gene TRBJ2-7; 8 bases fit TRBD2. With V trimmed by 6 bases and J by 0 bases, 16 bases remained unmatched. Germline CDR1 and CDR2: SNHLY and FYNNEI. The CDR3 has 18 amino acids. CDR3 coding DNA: TGTGCCAGCAGCCGGACTAGCTACCAACTACCCTCCTCCTACGAGCAGTACTTC. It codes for CASSRTSYQLPSSYEQYF. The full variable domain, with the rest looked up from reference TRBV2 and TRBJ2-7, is EPEVTQTPSHQVTQMGQEVILRCVPISNHLYFYWYRQILGQKVEFLVSFYNNEISEKSEIFDDQFSVERPDGSNFTLKIRSTKLEDSAMYFCASSRTSYQLPSSYEQYFGPGTRLTVT.